Below are 23 T cell receptor beta chains sequenced from a single sample in a study of technical replicates of blood from several donors. Libraries were prepared by immunoSEQ multiplex PCR; TCRdb keeps only in-frame clonotypes and omits some of them. The sample shows fewer than 85,000 clones, around 94% of them seen only once. The specimen sequenced was T cells isolated from PBMCs. The receptors shown here come from a human donor in good health.

The chain joins TRBV27 to TRBJ2-1, with D perhaps TRBD2 (5 bases). With 2 bases removed from V and 2 bases from J, the gap between germline ends came to 10 bases. The CDR3 has 15 residues. Germline CDR1 MNHEY, CDR2 SMNVEV (reference sequence). The chain's CDR3 is CASSLITGTYNEQFF. CDR3 coding DNA: TGTGCCAGCAGTTTAATAACGGGGACCTACAATGAGCAGTTCTTC.

This clone was detected only once. CDR3 DNA: TGTGCCAGCAGCGGACAGGGTATAAGCAATCAGCCCCAGCATTTT. This codes for CASSGQGISNQPQHF. The chain couples TRBV5-6 to TRBJ1-5; 8 bases match TRBD1. This CDR3 is 15 amino acids long. Germline V lookup: CDR1 SGHDT, CDR2 YYEEEE. The V and J ends lost 4 bases and 1 base, in that order; junction bases with no gene match: 4.

The chain is built from TRBV5-1 and TRBJ2-6, with 8 positions matching TRBD1. V was pared by 5 bases and J by 0 bases, with 7 bases of the junction left unmatched. The CDR3 is 17 residues long. Germline CDR1 and CDR2: SGHRS and YFSETQ. In nucleotides, the CDR3 is TGCGCCAGCAGTTTCCGGACAGGGCTCTCTGGGGCCAACGTCCTGACTTTC. Its translation is CASSFRTGLSGANVLTF.

V gene TRBV5-1 combines with J gene TRBJ1-6; 9 bases map to TRBD1. V lost 1 base and J lost 5; bases outside the gene matches: 1. CDR3 size: 15 residues. CDR1 SGHRS and CDR2 YFSETQ come from the germline V gene. This CDR3 is CASSLRQGDNSPLHF. Here the CDR3 DNA reads TGCGCCAGCAGCTTGCGACAGGGGGATAATTCACCCCTCCACTTT.

J is TRBJ2-3 and V is TRBV28; 7 bases agree with TRBD1. Germline V CDR1 and CDR2: MDHEN, SYDVKM. Trimming at V came to 8 bases and at J to 2 bases, leaving 7 bases not matched to a gene. CDR3 size: 14 residues. This CDR3 reads CASETGQATDTQYF. The CDR3 DNA reads as TGTGCCAGCGAGACCGGACAGGCCACAGATACGCAGTATTTT.

The chain combines TRBV6-5 with TRBJ1-2; D is perhaps TRBD1 (5 bases). The CDR3 sequence is 14 residues long. Trimming cost V 3 bases and J 3 bases, with 11 bases left between them. Germline V gene sequence: CDR1 MNHEY, CDR2 SVGAGI. CDR3: CASSYVQGYYGYTF. The CDR3 nucleotides are TGTGCCAGCAGTTATGTTCAGGGCTACTATGGCTACACCTTC.

This chain uses TRBV4-1 with TRBJ1-2; no clear D gene. Germline V gives CDR1 MGHRA, CDR2 YSYEKL. This CDR3 is built from 15 residues. Trimming stripped 0 bases from V and 8 bases from J, with 16 bases between. DNA for the CDR3: TGCGCCAGCAGCCAAGATAAGGCAGGCCTAAACGGCTACACCTTC. Protein: CASSQDKAGLNGYTF.

The V and J genes are TRBV7-9 and TRBJ1-2; 7 bases are shared with TRBD1. CDR3 size: 17 residues. Trimming removed 5 bases from V and 1 base from J; junction bases left unmatched: 13. CDR1 and CDR2 from the germline V gene are SEHNR and FQNEAQ (reference sequence). The CDR3 sequence is CASSLGDRIGLNYGYTF. The DNA of the CDR3 is TGTGCCAGCAGCCTGGGGGACAGAATAGGACTTAACTATGGCTACACCTTC.

This chain uses TRBV7-2 with TRBJ2-1; a weak D match, TRBD1 (5 bases). This CDR3 is built from 16 residues. The germline gives CDR1 SGHTA, CDR2 FQGNSA. V was trimmed by 6 bases and J by 4 bases, leaving 19 bases between them. DNA for the CDR3: TGTGCCAGCAGGACGAATGACAGCCCCGAATACAATGAGCAGTTCTTC. Amino acids: CASRTNDSPEYNEQFF.

This chain links TRBV9 with TRBJ2-1, with 15 positions matching TRBD2. The germline gives CDR1 SGDLS, CDR2 YYNGEE. Trimming took 3 bases from V and 10 from J; bases not matched to a gene: 5. This CDR3 is built from 15 residues. CDR3 in DNA: TGTGCCAGCAGCGACCCGGGACTAGCGGGGGGAGAGCAGTTCTTC. Translated, it gives CASSDPGLAGGEQFF.

This sequence joins TRBV28 and TRBJ1-2; D is possibly TRBD1 (6 bases). Per the germline V gene, CDR1 is MDHEN and CDR2 is SYDVKM. The CDR3 has 13 amino acids. V lost 6 bases and J lost 7, with 15 bases in between. The CDR3 region has the DNA TGTGCCAGCAGCTCGGGGGGCGCGGGTGGCTACACCTTC. Amino acid sequence: CASSSGGAGGYTF.

This chain joins TRBV9 and TRBJ1-6; 7 bases line up with TRBD1. Germline V lookup: CDR1 SGDLS, CDR2 YYNGEE. This CDR3 is 15 amino acids long. V lost 4 bases and J lost 5; bases outside the gene matches: 6. CDR3 in DNA: TGTGCCAGCAGCACTTCGACAGGGAATAATTCACCCCTCCACTTT. Translated: CASSTSTGNNSPLHF. The complete variable domain, with remaining parts taken from reference TRBV9 and TRBJ1-6, reads DSGVTQTPKHLITATGQRVTLRCSPRSGDLSVYWYQQSLDQGLQFLIQYYNGEERAKGNILERFSAQQFPDLHSELNLSSLELGDSALYFCASSTSTGNNSPLHFGNGTRLTVT.

The J gene is TRBJ1-2, the V gene TRBV2; D is unclear. Germline V gene sequence: CDR1 SNHLY, CDR2 FYNNEI. With 1 base removed from V and 10 bases from J, the gap between germline ends came to 7 bases. CDR3 length: 11 residues. The CDR3 here is CASSEELSYTF. DNA of the CDR3: TGTGCCAGCAGTGAAGAACTATCCTACACCTTC.

The chain recombines TRBV7-2 with TRBJ1-5; D is ambiguous. This CDR3 is 14 amino acids long. The ends were cut back, 8 bases at V and 1 base at J, with 12 bases in the middle. Germline CDR1 reads SGHTA; CDR2 reads FQGNSA. The chain's CDR3 is CASGRGGSNQPQHF. The CDR3 bases are TGTGCCAGCGGCCGGGGAGGGAGCAATCAGCCCCAGCATTTT.

The CDR3 region has the DNA TGTGCCAGCAGCTTGGGAGGGGGCAGGACAGATACGCAGTATTTT. It specifies CASSLGGGRTDTQYF. J is TRBJ2-3 and V is TRBV5-4; TRBD1 aligns across 7 bases. The V gene's germline CDR1 is SGHNT and CDR2 YYREEE (reference sequence). CDR3 length equals 15 residues. Trimming cost V 0 bases and J 3 bases; bases outside gene matches: 4.

The chain carries TRBV15 and TRBJ1-5; tentative D call: TRBD1 (5 bases). Germline CDR1 reads LNHNV; CDR2 reads YYDKDF (reference sequence). The CDR3 extends over 15 amino acids. V was shortened by 1 base and J by 7 bases, with 14 bases between the two germline ends. In DNA form, the CDR3 reads TGTGCCACCAGCAGAGCCCAGGGAAATGGCCAGCCCCAGCATTTT. It specifies CATSRAQGNGQPQHF.

This sequence joins TRBV29-1 and TRBJ2-2; 8 nucleotides agree with TRBD2. CDR1 is SQVTM and CDR2 is ANQGSEA in the germline V gene. This CDR3 is 14 amino acids long. V gave up 7 bases and J gave up 2 bases; unmatched junction bases: 6. The CDR3 DNA sequence: TGCAGCGCCATACTAGCGGATAACACCGGGGAGCTGTTTTTT. Its translation: CSAILADNTGELFF.

The gene calls are TRBV30 and TRBJ2-3, with TRBD2 matching over 8 bases. Unmatched junction bases numbered 28, after V lost 5 bases and J lost 3 bases. Germline assignment: CDR1 GTSNPN and CDR2 SVGIG (reference sequence). The length of the CDR3 is 21 residues. The CDR3 here is CAWAGRGVPWDLGFGTDTQYF. CDR3 DNA sequence: TGTGCCTGGGCCGGGAGGGGAGTTCCGTGGGATTTAGGTTTTGGTACAGATACGCAGTATTTT. Filled out from reference TRBV30 and TRBJ2-3, the complete variable domain reads SQTIHQWPATLVQPVGSPLSLECTVEGTSNPNLYWYRQAAGRGLQLLFYSVGIGQISSEVPQNLSASRPQDRQFILSSKKLLLSDSGFYLCAWAGRGVPWDLGFGTDTQYFGPGTRLTVL.

The chain uses TRBV19 and TRBJ1-5; TRBD1 is a possible D gene (6 bases). Germline CDR1 and CDR2: LNHDA and SQIVND (reference sequence). This CDR3 comprises 13 residues. Trimming took 5 bases from V and 5 from J, leaving 10 bases between them. CDR3 sequence (DNA): TGTGCCAGTAGTCCCAGGGGCGATCAGCCCCAGCATTTT. Its translation is CASSPRGDQPQHF.

This clone appeared once. The gene calls are TRBV30 and TRBJ2-7; D uncertain. The CDR3 loop spans 11 amino acids. The V end lost 0 bases, the J end lost 5 bases, and 5 bases lay between the germline ends. Germline V gives CDR1 GTSNPN, CDR2 SVGIG (reference sequence). CDR3 in amino acids: CAWSVIDEQYF. The DNA of the CDR3 is TGTGCCTGGAGTGTAATCGACGAGCAGTACTTC.

This chain links TRBV19 with TRBJ2-4, with a tentative D call TRBD2 (6 bases). The CDR3 runs to 13 residues. The V gene lost 4 bases and the J gene lost 5 bases, with 9 bases spanning the gap. Germline-derived CDR1 and CDR2 are LNHDA and SQIVND (reference sequence). CDR3 in DNA: TGTGCCAGTAGTAACTGGGGGGAAAACATTCAGTACTTC. Translation gives CASSNWGENIQYF.

The V gene is TRBV27, the J gene TRBJ1-1; D might be TRBD1 (6 bases). The CDR3 loop spans 15 amino acids. Germline CDR1 and CDR2: MNHEY and SMNVEV (reference sequence). V was cut by 7 bases and J by 1 base, with 16 bases left in between. CDR3 sequence: CASILGARGNTEAFF. In DNA form, the CDR3 reads TGTGCCAGCATTCTGGGGGCTAGGGGGAACACTGAAGCTTTCTTT.

CDR3 nucleotides: TGCGCCAGCAGCTTAACCGGGACAACAAACACTGAAGCTTTCTTT. Protein sequence: CASSLTGTTNTEAFF. This chain uses TRBV5-1 with TRBJ1-1; the D gene is possibly TRBD1 (6 bases). V lost 2 bases and J 2 bases, leaving 13 bases between the germline ends. CDR3 length: 15 residues. Germline V gene sequence: CDR1 SGHRS, CDR2 YFSETQ.